The present TCR beta chain was sequenced within a study of control samples from healthy donors and cancer patients. Sequencing used immunoSEQ multiplex PCR; TCRdb keeps in-frame clones, though not all of them. This table has some 130,000 clones, around 93% appearing once. Germline-derived CDR1 and CDR2 are MDHEN and SYDVKM. The CDR3 spans 13 residues. V was clipped by 8 bases and J by 6 bases, with 16 bases between them. This sequence was found in a man in his forties or fifties with head and neck cancer. Sequences were obtained from PBMCs. The gene calls are TRBV28 and TRBJ1-2, with a weak D call TRBD1 (5 bases). CDR3: CASGGQGLNGYTF. In DNA form, the CDR3 reads TGTGCCAGCGGCGGCCAGGGCCTGAATGGCTACACCTTC.